This T cell receptor (beta chain) emerged from a study of T cells in localized non-small cell lung cancer. Findings and caveats of the study: Analysis by sequencing included only one tumor region, so heterogeneity remains possible. Adjacent lung exhibited a median of about 50 among the 100 most abundant tumor clones. Measurement of T cell clonality placed uninvolved adjacent lung highest, above the level in tumor.

Some clones are missing from TCRdb's copy, which holds only in-frame ones; the method was immunoSEQ multiplex PCR. The sample lists just under 80,000 clones, around 82% occurring once. Trimming pared 3 bases from V and 2 bases from J, leaving 14 bases between. Germline CDR1 reads LNHDA; CDR2 reads SQIVND (reference sequence). This CDR3 is 15 amino acids long. As for this clone: The antigen remains undetermined.

The genes are TRBV19 and TRBJ2-7, with D possibly being TRBD1 (5 bases). This specimen was peripheral blood, taken before any cancer treatment. The TCR was taken from a female donor at least 60 years old with stage I lung adenocarcinoma. Written as DNA, the CDR3 is TGTGCCAGTAGTATGATAGGGGTCGGCCCCTACGAGCAGTACTTC. Its protein is CASSMIGVGPYEQYF.